The clone carrying this TCR beta chain was seen a handful of times. The data were obtained in a study of control samples from healthy donors and cancer patients. Clones were sequenced by immunoSEQ multiplex PCR, and TCRdb holds only the in-frame ones, with some missing. There are 100,000 to 150,000 clones in the sample; 85% to 90% occur only once, and roughly 12% lies in the top ten. The clonotype comes from a man between 25 and 39 years old in good health. The specimen sequenced was blood.

The CDR3 DNA follows: TGCGCCAGCAGCTGGGGGGTAGGCGAGCAGTACTTC. It is translated as CASSWGVGEQYF. The chain employs TRBV5-1 and TRBJ2-7; maybe TRBD2 (6 bases). V was trimmed by 3 bases and J by 6 bases, leaving 10 bases between them. The germline V gene has CDR1 SGHRS and CDR2 YFSETQ. The CDR3 spans 12 residues.